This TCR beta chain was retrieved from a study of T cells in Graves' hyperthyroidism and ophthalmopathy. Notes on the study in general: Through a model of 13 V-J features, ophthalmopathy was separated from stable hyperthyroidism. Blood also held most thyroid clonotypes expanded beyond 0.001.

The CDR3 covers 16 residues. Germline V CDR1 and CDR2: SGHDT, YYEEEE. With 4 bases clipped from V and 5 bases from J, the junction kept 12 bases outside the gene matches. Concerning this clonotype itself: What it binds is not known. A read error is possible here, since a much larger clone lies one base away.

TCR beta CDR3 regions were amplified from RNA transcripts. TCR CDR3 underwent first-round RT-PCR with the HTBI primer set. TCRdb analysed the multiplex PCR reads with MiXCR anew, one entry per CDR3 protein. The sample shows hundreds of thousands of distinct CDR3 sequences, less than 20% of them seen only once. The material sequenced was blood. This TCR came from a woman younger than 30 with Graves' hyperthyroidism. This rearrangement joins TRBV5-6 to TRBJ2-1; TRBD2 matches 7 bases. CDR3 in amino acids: CASSLRAGVLHNEQFF. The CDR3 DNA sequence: TGTGCCAGCAGCCTCAGGGCGGGAGTTCTCCACAATGAGCAGTTCTTC.